Included here is one T cell receptor (beta chain) sequence, with context. What it binds is unknown. The sample comes from a study of T cell responses to AZD1222 COVID-19 vaccine. Second-dose groups at about 4 or about 12 weeks were pooled. General study findings and limits: Donor demographics were predominantly white British with a female majority; clonal diversity may be underestimated. Repertoires were obtained only post-peak T cell response. Seropositivity was recorded at baseline in only a handful of AZD1222 recipients.

The protocol was immunoSEQ multiplex PCR, while the TCRdb copy is restricted to in-frame clones and leaves out a portion. In the table there are over 120,000 clones, about 86% of which are singletons. This CDR3 has 11 amino acids. Germline V gene lookup returns CDR1 DFQATT and CDR2 SNEGSKA (reference sequence). Trimming cost V 7 bases and J 10 bases; bases outside gene matches: 5. The clonotype was recovered from an adult who received the AZD1222 COVID-19 vaccine. The sample consisted of peripheral blood, taken 28 days after the second AZD1222 dose. The chain employs TRBV20-1 and TRBJ2-5; 11 nucleotides line up with TRBD2. Written as DNA, the CDR3 is TGCAGTGTAGGGCTAGCGGGGGGCCAGTACTTC. Its translation: CSVGLAGGQYF.